This passage covers 22 T cell receptor beta chains from one sample sequenced in a study of OX40 agonist ivuxolimab in advanced cancers. This table comes from immunoSEQ multiplex PCR, and its TCRdb copy is limited to in-frame clones, with some not included. The profile shows under 100,000 clones, about 90% of them singletons. The specimen was CD4+ or CD8+ T cells sorted from blood, collected in a trial of the OX40 agonist ivuxolimab. The receptor source for this set is an adult with an advanced solid tumor such as melanoma, head and neck, liver or kidney cancer.

The chain uses TRBV5-5 and TRBJ1-1; D remains ambiguous. Germline CDR1 and CDR2: SGHKS and YYEKEE (reference sequence). With 4 bases removed from V and 8 bases from J, the gap between germline ends came to 21 bases. This CDR3 comprises 15 residues. The CDR3 region has the DNA TGTGCCAGCAGCCGGACCCCTTCAGGAGGTTTAGAAGCTTTCTTT. It is translated as CASSRTPSGGLEAFF.

The chain employs TRBV19 and TRBJ2-4, with D perhaps matching TRBD2 (6 bases). The CDR3 contains 14 residues. V lost 9 bases and J 2 bases, leaving 14 bases between the germline ends. The germline V gene encodes CDR1 LNHDA and CDR2 SQIVND (reference sequence). Written as DNA, the CDR3 is TGTGCCAGCAGAAGGGGCGGGACCAAAAACATTCAGTACTTC. Amino acids: CASRRGGTKNIQYF.

The chain combines TRBV28 with TRBJ2-5; 7 nucleotides line up with TRBD1. CDR3 size: 14 residues. CDR1 is MDHEN and CDR2 is SYDVKM in the germline V gene. V lost 5 bases to trimming and J lost 3 bases; unmatched junction nucleotides: 6. The CDR3 protein is CASSPHTGEETQYF. The CDR3 bases are TGTGCCAGCAGTCCCCACACAGGGGAAGAGACCCAGTACTTC.

The V gene is TRBV7-2, the J gene TRBJ2-2; D call uncertain. V gave up 6 bases and J gave up 2 bases, with 10 bases separating them. Germline CDR1 SGHTA, CDR2 FQGNSA. There are 14 residues in the CDR3. The CDR3 sequence: CASRLDLNTGELFF. CDR3 coding DNA: TGTGCCAGCAGGCTCGACCTCAACACCGGGGAGCTGTTTTTT. Full variable domain (remainder filled in from reference TRBV7-2 and TRBJ2-2): GAGVSQSPSNKVTEKGKDVELRCDPISGHTALYWYRQSLGQGLEFLIYFQGNSAPDKSGLPSDRFSAERTGGSVSTLTIQRTQQEDSAVYLCASRLDLNTGELFFGEGSRLTVL.

J is TRBJ1-5 and V is TRBV28; TRBD1 is a possible D gene (5 bases). The CDR3 is 17 residues long. The V and J ends lost 8 bases and 4 bases respectively, with 24 bases between them. CDR1 and CDR2 (germline): MDHEN, SYDVKM. CDR3 bases: TGTGCCAGCGGCGTCGGAAAGCAGGGAATCGGGAATCAGCCCCAGCATTTT. Its translation is CASGVGKQGIGNQPQHF.

This chain connects TRBV6-1 to TRBJ2-3; 11 positions agree with TRBD2. The CDR3 sequence is 16 residues long. The germline V gene encodes CDR1 MNHNS and CDR2 SASEGT. V shed 4 bases and J 5 bases; nucleotides not matched to a gene: 8. CDR3 protein: CASSALAGVGRDTQYF. The DNA of the CDR3 is TGTGCCAGCAGTGCACTAGCGGGAGTGGGAAGAGATACGCAGTATTTT.

The V call is TRBV5-5, the J call TRBJ1-5; D gene uncertain. The CDR3 length is 14 residues. V was clipped by 2 bases and J by 2 bases, with 8 bases between them. Germline V gene data show CDR1 as SGHKS and CDR2 as YYEKEE (reference sequence). CDR3 sequence (DNA): TGTGCCAGCAGCTTAAGGACGGGCAATCAGCCCCAGCATTTT. Its translation is CASSLRTGNQPQHF.

The V and J genes are TRBV7-8 and TRBJ1-4, with unresolved D. Trimming pared 0 bases from V and 0 bases from J, leaving 5 bases between. Germline V gene data show CDR1 as SGHVS and CDR2 as FQNEAQ. This CDR3 contains 15 residues. CDR3 sequence: CASSLARSTNEKLFF. The CDR3 DNA sequence: TGTGCCAGCAGCTTAGCTCGCTCAACTAATGAAAAACTGTTTTTT.

The chain couples TRBV7-2 to TRBJ2-3; D perhaps matches TRBD1 (7 bases). CDR1 SGHTA and CDR2 FQGNSA come from the germline V gene. The V gene lost 1 base and the J gene lost 3 bases, with 20 bases spanning the gap. This CDR3 comprises 18 residues. The CDR3 coding sequence is TGTGCCAGCAGCTTAGGGATAGGAGGGGGCCCACGTACAGATACGCAGTATTTT. Translation: CASSLGIGGGPRTDTQYF.

The genes are TRBV2 and TRBJ1-1, with 10 bases lining up with TRBD1. Trimming at V came to 7 bases and at J to 4 bases, leaving 6 bases not matched to a gene. The CDR3 spans 14 residues. Germline V lookup: CDR1 SNHLY, CDR2 FYNNEI. The CDR3 nucleotides read TGTGCCAGCATTCGGACAGGGGGACGCACTGAAGCTTTCTTT. Protein: CASIRTGGRTEAFF. Based on the CDR3 plus reference TRBV2 and TRBJ1-1, the full variable domain is EPEVTQTPSHQVTQMGQEVILRCVPISNHLYFYWYRQILGQKVEFLVSFYNNEISEKSEIFDDQFSVERPDGSNFTLKIRSTKLEDSAMYFCASIRTGGRTEAFFGQGTRLTVV.

This clone was counted a single time. The rearrangement joins TRBV5-6 to TRBJ2-3; 16 nucleotides match TRBD2. Per the germline V gene, CDR1 is SGHDT and CDR2 is YYEEEE. The CDR3 length is 17 residues. V trimming: 3 bases; J trimming: 4 bases; junction bases outside the gene matches: 5. In DNA form, the CDR3 reads TGTGCCAGCAGCTGGGGACTAGCGGGAGGGCCGGCAGATACGCAGTATTTT. This translates into CASSWGLAGGPADTQYF. Filled out from reference TRBV5-6 and TRBJ2-3, the complete variable domain reads DAGVTQSPTHLIKTRGQQVTLRCSPKSGHDTVSWYQQALGQGPQFIFQYYEEEERQRGNFPDRFSGHQFPNYSSELNVNALLLGDSALYLCASSWGLAGGPADTQYFGPGTRLTVL.

The J gene is TRBJ1-1, the V gene TRBV28; D uncertain. The V end was cut by 10 bases, the J end by 1 base, with 16 bases between. The CDR3 runs 14 residues. Germline V gene lookup returns CDR1 MDHEN and CDR2 SYDVKM. CDR3 sequence reads: CAITPHRTNTEAFF. CDR3 in DNA: TGTGCCATCACGCCACATCGGACGAACACTGAAGCTTTCTTT.

The chain carries TRBV5-1 and TRBJ2-3; 8 bases fit TRBD1. V was clipped by 0 bases and J by 4 bases; unmatched bases: 4. The V gene's germline CDR1 is SGHRS and CDR2 YFSETQ. The CDR3 loop spans 15 amino acids. The CDR3 reads CASSLETGVPDTQYF. CDR3 sequence (DNA): TGCGCCAGCAGCTTGGAGACAGGGGTGCCAGATACGCAGTATTTT.

V gene TRBV6-5 combines with J gene TRBJ1-1, with D possibly TRBD1 on 6 matching bases. The CDR3 extends over 16 amino acids. The germline V gene encodes CDR1 MNHEY and CDR2 SVGAGI. The V end lost 2 bases, the J end lost 0 bases, and 13 bases lay between the germline ends. The CDR3 DNA reads TGTGCCAGCAGTTACCTCGGGGGCGCGGTGAACACTGAAGCTTTCTTT. Translated: CASSYLGGAVNTEAFF.

This clone has only one observation. V is TRBV7-2 and J is TRBJ2-7; 7 bases fit TRBD2. V lost 5 bases to trimming and J lost 3 bases; unmatched junction nucleotides: 13. CDR3 size: 16 residues. Per the germline V gene, CDR1 is SGHTA and CDR2 is FQGNSA. CDR3 region: CASSARGAGSLYEQYF. The CDR3 bases are TGTGCCAGCAGCGCCCGGGGAGCGGGATCTCTCTACGAGCAGTACTTC.

For this clone: This specimen includes other DNA sequences encoding the same CDR3. The V gene is TRBV28, the J gene TRBJ1-5, with D unclear. This CDR3 is 12 amino acids long. Germline V gene lookup returns CDR1 MDHEN and CDR2 SYDVKM. Trimming took off 6 bases at V and 3 bases at J, with 6 bases between the two ends. CDR3 in amino acids: CASRVTNQPQHF. As DNA, the CDR3 is TGTGCCAGCAGGGTAACCAATCAGCCCCAGCATTTT.

The CDR3 protein is CASSPQGINEKLFF. For the CDR3, the DNA is TGTGCCAGCAGTCCACAGGGGATTAATGAAAAACTGTTTTTT. The gene calls are TRBV6-6 and TRBJ1-4; 7 nucleotides line up with TRBD1. The germline CDR1 and CDR2 sequences are MNHNY and SVGAGI (reference sequence). The CDR3 sequence is 14 residues long. V lost 5 bases to trimming and J lost 4 bases; unmatched junction nucleotides: 4.

The chain links TRBV4-1 to TRBJ1-5; tentatively, D is TRBD1 (6 bases). The V end lost 0 bases, the J end lost 6 bases, and 15 bases lay between the germline ends. This CDR3 has 16 amino acids. Germline CDR1 MGHRA, CDR2 YSYEKL. CDR3 DNA: TGCGCCAGCAGCCAAGACACCTCCAGGGGCTTTCAGCCCCAGCATTTT. Its protein is CASSQDTSRGFQPQHF.

This chain links TRBV9 with TRBJ1-5; 11 positions agree with TRBD1. The J segment lost 4 bases and the V segment lost 3 bases, leaving 18 bases of the junction unmatched. The CDR3 is made up of 20 amino acids. Germline-derived CDR1 and CDR2 are SGDLS and YYNGEE. The CDR3 DNA follows: TGTGCCAGCAGCGCCCCTCGGTCCGGACAGGGGGCAATTTTAAATCAGCCCCAGCATTTT. It encodes CASSAPRSGQGAILNQPQHF.

The V and J genes are TRBV7-2 and TRBJ1-4, with 12 bases lining up with TRBD1. This CDR3 has 15 amino acids. Trimming at V came to 8 bases and at J to 6 bases, leaving 7 bases not matched to a gene. Per the germline V gene, CDR1 is SGHTA and CDR2 is FQGNSA. The CDR3 coding sequence is TGTGCCAGCGGGACAGGGGGCGTTGAGGATGAAAAACTGTTTTTT. Encoded protein: CASGTGGVEDEKLFF.

The chain is built from TRBV4-3 and TRBJ1-2; no reliable D call. The CDR3 is 14 residues long. Germline V gives CDR1 LGHNA, CDR2 YSLEER. Trimming took off 0 bases at V and 2 bases at J, with 7 bases between the two ends. CDR3 in DNA: TGCGCCAGCAGCCAAGAGGTCAGAAACTATGGCTACACCTTC. Protein: CASSQEVRNYGYTF.

The chain uses TRBV6-5 and TRBJ2-7, with 11 bases fitting TRBD1. The V segment lost 4 bases and the J segment 3 bases; nucleotides outside the gene matches: 5. CDR1 is MNHEY and CDR2 is SVGAGI in the germline V gene. The CDR3 loop spans 15 amino acids. CDR3 nucleotides: TGTGCCAGCAGTTCAACCGGGACAGGGGGCTACGAGCAGTACTTC. It encodes CASSSTGTGGYEQYF.